The clone carrying this T cell receptor (beta chain) was observed at least ten times. From RNA transcripts, TCR beta CDR3 regions were amplified. During a first-round RT-PCR of the TCR CDR3, the HTBI primer set was used. Using its own MiXCR run on the multiplex PCR reads, TCRdb lists one record per CDR3 protein. The sample records about 380,000 distinct CDR3 sequences, 13% being singletons. This sample was taken from a study of T cells in Graves' hyperthyroidism and ophthalmopathy. The sequence derives from a man younger than 40 with Graves' hyperthyroidism that later progressed to Graves' ophthalmopathy. The specimen sequenced was blood.

In nucleotides, the CDR3 is TGTGCCAGCAGCTCAGCGAGCGGGGGGCTAGAGACCCAGTACTTC. This sequence encodes CASSSASGGLETQYF. The chain is built from TRBV11-1 and TRBJ2-5; 9 bases align to TRBD2. V dropped 4 bases and J dropped 4; count of bases not matched to a gene: 7. This CDR3 comprises 15 residues. Germline V gene lookup returns CDR1 SGHAT and CDR2 FQDESV (reference sequence).